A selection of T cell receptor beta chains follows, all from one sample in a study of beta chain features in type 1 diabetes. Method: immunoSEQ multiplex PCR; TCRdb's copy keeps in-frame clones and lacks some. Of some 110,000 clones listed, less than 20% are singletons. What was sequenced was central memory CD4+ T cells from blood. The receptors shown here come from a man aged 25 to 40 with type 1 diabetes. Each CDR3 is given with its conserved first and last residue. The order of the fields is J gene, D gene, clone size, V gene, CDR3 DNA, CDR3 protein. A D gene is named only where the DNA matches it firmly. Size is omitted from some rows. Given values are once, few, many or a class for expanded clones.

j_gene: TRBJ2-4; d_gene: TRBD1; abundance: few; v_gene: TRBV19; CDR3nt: TGTGCCAGTAGTAACGACAGGGTCGACCGGGCCAAAAACATTCAGTACTTC; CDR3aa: CASSNDRVDRAKNIQYF
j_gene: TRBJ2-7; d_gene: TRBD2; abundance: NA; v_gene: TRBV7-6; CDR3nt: TGTGCCAGCAGCTCGTCGGGGGGAGCCTACGAGCAGTACTTC; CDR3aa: CASSSSGGAYEQYF
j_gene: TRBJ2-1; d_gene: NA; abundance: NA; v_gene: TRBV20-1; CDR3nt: TGCAGTGCTAGGGGGGTTGATGAGCAGTTCTTC; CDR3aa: CSARGVDEQFF
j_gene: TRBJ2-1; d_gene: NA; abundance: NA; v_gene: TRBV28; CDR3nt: TGTGCCAGCAGTAGCTTTGGCGTCTTCACCTACAATGAGCAGTTCTTC; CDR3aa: CASSSFGVFTYNEQFF
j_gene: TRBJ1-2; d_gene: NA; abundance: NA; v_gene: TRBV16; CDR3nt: TGTGCCAGCAGCCGGGGGGGAACCCAAGTCTATGGCTACACCTTC; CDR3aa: CASSRGGTQVYGYTF
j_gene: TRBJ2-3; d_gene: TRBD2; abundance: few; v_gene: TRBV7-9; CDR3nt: TGTGCCAGCAGCTTCGGGGGGACCACAGATACGCAGTATTTT; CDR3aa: CASSFGGTTDTQYF
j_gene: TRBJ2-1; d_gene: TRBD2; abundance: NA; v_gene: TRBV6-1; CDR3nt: TGTGCCAGCAGTGGTCCTTGGGGGGGGAGCGAGCAGTTCTTC; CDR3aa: CASSGPWGGSEQFF
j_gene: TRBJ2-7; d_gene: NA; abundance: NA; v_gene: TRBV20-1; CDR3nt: TGCAGTGCCCCGTCCCGCGAGCAGTACTTC; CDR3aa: CSAPSREQYF
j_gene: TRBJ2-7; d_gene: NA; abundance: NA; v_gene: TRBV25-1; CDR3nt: TGTGCCAGCAGCAGAAGTGAGAGTCAGTACTTC; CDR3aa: CASSRSESQYF
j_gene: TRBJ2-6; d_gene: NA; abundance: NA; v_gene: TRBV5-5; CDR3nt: TGTGCCAGCAGCGGCGGGGCCCTGACAGACCTCTCTGGGGCCAACGTCCTGACTTTC; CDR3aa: CASSGGALTDLSGANVLTF
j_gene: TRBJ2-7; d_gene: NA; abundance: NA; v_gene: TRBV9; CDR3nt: TGTGCCAGCAGCGTAGCGCCCACAGGCCGCGAGCAGTACTTC; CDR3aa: CASSVAPTGREQYF
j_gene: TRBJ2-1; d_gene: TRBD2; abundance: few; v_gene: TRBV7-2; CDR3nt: TGTGCCAGCAGCTTACAGAGGTTAGGCGGGGGGCTGGGCAATGAGCAGTTCTTC; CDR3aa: CASSLQRLGGGLGNEQFF
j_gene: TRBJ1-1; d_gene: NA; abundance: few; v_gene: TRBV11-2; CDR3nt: TGTGCCAGCAGCCCCACAGGGCTAGAAGCTTTCTTT; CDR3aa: CASSPTGLEAFF
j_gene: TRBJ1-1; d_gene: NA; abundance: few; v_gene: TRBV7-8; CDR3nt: TGTGCCAGCAGCCGAACGCGACAGGCTGAAGCTTTCTTT; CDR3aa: CASSRTRQAEAFF
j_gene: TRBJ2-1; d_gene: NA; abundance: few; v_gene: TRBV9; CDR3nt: TGTGCCAGCAGCGTTACCGAGGGACGAACTAATGAGCAGTTCTTC; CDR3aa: CASSVTEGRTNEQFF
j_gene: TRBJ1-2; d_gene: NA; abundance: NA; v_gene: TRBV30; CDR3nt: TGTGCCTGGAGTCAGAGCCATAACTATGGCTACACCTTC; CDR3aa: CAWSQSHNYGYTF